These T cell receptor beta chains were read from a single sample in a study of blood T cell repertoires in COVID-19. Data came from immunoSEQ multiplex PCR; TCRdb stores just in-frame clones and leaves some out. The sample includes 95,000 to 150,000 clones, approximately 83% of them seen just once. Sequencing was carried out using peripheral blood. These receptors came from a woman older than 75 with acute or convalescent COVID-19. The CDR3 runs from the conserved cysteine through the conserved F or W. D genes are given only for firm matches. Size values are once, few and many counts, or a class for expanded clones, and some rows have none.

clone size: -; D gene: -; V gene: TRBV19; CDR3 length: 14; J gene: TRBJ1-3; CDR3 DNA: TGTGCCAGTAGTGGGGCTTACTCTGGAAACACCATATATTTT; CDR3 protein: CASSGAYSGNTIYF
clone size: -; D gene: TRBD1; V gene: TRBV5-1; CDR3 length: 15; J gene: TRBJ2-2; CDR3 DNA: TGCGCCAGCAGCTGGACAGGGGGGACCACCGGGGAGCTGTTTTTT; CDR3 protein: CASSWTGGTTGELFF
clone size: -; D gene: -; V gene: TRBV27; CDR3 length: 15; J gene: TRBJ1-5; CDR3 DNA: TGTGCCAGCAGTTCCTCCGGGGTCAGCAATCAGCCCCAGCATTTT; CDR3 protein: CASSSSGVSNQPQHF
clone size: once; D gene: -; V gene: TRBV10-3; CDR3 length: 14; J gene: TRBJ2-7; CDR3 DNA: TGTGCCATCGGAGGAGACCGTCGGGGTTACGAGCAGTACTTC; CDR3 protein: CAIGGDRRGYEQYF
clone size: -; D gene: TRBD1; V gene: TRBV6-5; CDR3 length: 14; J gene: TRBJ2-1; CDR3 DNA: TGTGCCAGCAGTCCGAGAGGGGGCCCCAATCAGCAGTTCTTC; CDR3 protein: CASSPRGGPNQQFF
clone size: few; D gene: -; V gene: TRBV5-1; CDR3 length: 15; J gene: TRBJ1-1; CDR3 DNA: TGCGCCAGCAGCTTAACAGGGCTCATGAACACTGAAGCTTTCTTT; CDR3 protein: CASSLTGLMNTEAFF
clone size: -; D gene: -; V gene: TRBV4-2; CDR3 length: 18; J gene: TRBJ2-2; CDR3 DNA: TGTGCCAGCAGCCACCCTGCCCGGGAGCGGTCGAACACCGGGGAGCTGTTTTTT; CDR3 protein: CASSHPARERSNTGELFF
clone size: -; D gene: -; V gene: TRBV28; CDR3 length: 13; J gene: TRBJ1-2; CDR3 DNA: TGTGCCAGCAGGACAGGTGGAGCCGTTGGCTACACCTTC; CDR3 protein: CASRTGGAVGYTF
clone size: once; D gene: -; V gene: TRBV18; CDR3 length: 13; J gene: TRBJ1-1; CDR3 DNA: TGTGCCAGCTCACCTATAGGAGAGGCTGAAGCTTTCTTT; CDR3 protein: CASSPIGEAEAFF
clone size: -; D gene: -; V gene: TRBV19; CDR3 length: 14; J gene: TRBJ1-2; CDR3 DNA: TGTGCCAGTAGTACCCGCGCCGCACCGGATGGCTACACCTTC; CDR3 protein: CASSTRAAPDGYTF
clone size: -; D gene: -; V gene: TRBV5-1; CDR3 length: 14; J gene: TRBJ2-3; CDR3 DNA: TGCGCCAGCAGTAAGGGGATGAGGCCAGATACGCAGTATTTT; CDR3 protein: CASSKGMRPDTQYF
clone size: -; D gene: -; V gene: TRBV5-5; CDR3 length: 15; J gene: TRBJ1-1; CDR3 DNA: TGTGCCAGCAGCTTTTCCGGTTCCTCCAACACTGAAGCTTTCTTT; CDR3 protein: CASSFSGSSNTEAFF
clone size: -; D gene: -; V gene: TRBV4-2; CDR3 length: 15; J gene: TRBJ2-3; CDR3 DNA: TGTGCCAGCAGCCAACCGGGACAAGACACAGATACGCAGTATTTT; CDR3 protein: CASSQPGQDTDTQYF
clone size: -; D gene: -; V gene: TRBV20-1; CDR3 length: 15; J gene: TRBJ2-3; CDR3 DNA: TGCAGTGCTAGTTCCCAAGGGGGGGCGACAGATACGCAGTATTTT; CDR3 protein: CSASSQGGATDTQYF
clone size: -; D gene: TRBD1; V gene: TRBV6-2/TRBV6-3; CDR3 length: 14; J gene: TRBJ1-5; CDR3 DNA: TGTGCCAGCAGTCGACAGGGGTCAAGTCAGCCCCAGCATTTT; CDR3 protein: CASSRQGSSQPQHF
clone size: -; D gene: -; V gene: TRBV2; CDR3 length: 14; J gene: TRBJ1-2; CDR3 DNA: TGTGCCAGCAGTAGAAAGGTCCCAGCGTATGGCTACACCTTC; CDR3 protein: CASSRKVPAYGYTF
clone size: -; D gene: -; V gene: TRBV7-2; CDR3 length: 14; J gene: TRBJ2-3; CDR3 DNA: TGTGCCACCTTCAGGGTTATAGGGGCAGATACGCAGTATTTT; CDR3 protein: CATFRVIGADTQYF
clone size: -; D gene: TRBD1; V gene: TRBV2; CDR3 length: 15; J gene: TRBJ1-5; CDR3 DNA: TGTGCCAGCAGGGCCGGACAGGGGCAATCAAAACCCCAGCATTTT; CDR3 protein: CASRAGQGQSKPQHF
clone size: -; D gene: TRBD2; V gene: TRBV7-3; CDR3 length: 17; J gene: TRBJ2-2; CDR3 DNA: TGTGCCAGCAGCTCCTGGACTAGCGGGGGCCTAACCGGGGAGCTGTTTTTT; CDR3 protein: CASSSWTSGGLTGELFF
clone size: -; D gene: -; V gene: TRBV5-1; CDR3 length: 12; J gene: TRBJ2-2; CDR3 DNA: TGCGCCAGCAGTACAGGCACCGGGGAGCTGTTTTTT; CDR3 protein: CASSTGTGELFF
clone size: -; D gene: -; V gene: TRBV15; CDR3 length: 15; J gene: TRBJ2-1; CDR3 DNA: TGTGCCACCAGCAGAGAAGGGGCTTACTACAATGAGCAGTTCTTC; CDR3 protein: CATSREGAYYNEQFF
clone size: few; D gene: -; V gene: TRBV4-1; CDR3 length: 14; J gene: TRBJ1-1; CDR3 DNA: TGCGCCAGCAGCCAAGACGCAGGGTTCCAGCCCGCTTTCTTT; CDR3 protein: CASSQDAGFQPAFF
clone size: once; D gene: -; V gene: TRBV12-5; CDR3 length: 12; J gene: TRBJ1-1; CDR3 DNA: TGTGCTAGTGGTTTGGGTCCAGGAGAAGCTTTCTTT; CDR3 protein: CASGLGPGEAFF
clone size: -; D gene: -; V gene: TRBV5-1; CDR3 length: 14; J gene: TRBJ1-1; CDR3 DNA: TGCGCCAGCACCCCTGATGAGGGCCGGACTGAAGCTTTCTTT; CDR3 protein: CASTPDEGRTEAFF
clone size: -; D gene: TRBD2; V gene: TRBV11-2; CDR3 length: 15; J gene: TRBJ2-1; CDR3 DNA: TGTGCCAGCAGCTTTACTAGCGGGTCCTACAATGAGCAGTTCTTC; CDR3 protein: CASSFTSGSYNEQFF
clone size: -; D gene: TRBD1; V gene: TRBV6-4; CDR3 length: 21; J gene: TRBJ1-5; CDR3 DNA: TGTGCCAGCAGTGACGGTCAACGTGACAGGGGAACAGCGGCGGCGAATCAGCCCCAGCATTTT; CDR3 protein: CASSDGQRDRGTAAANQPQHF
clone size: -; D gene: -; V gene: TRBV29-1; CDR3 length: 15; J gene: TRBJ1-4; CDR3 DNA: TGCAGCGTTAGCGGGCGGTTAAAGGGAGATGAAAAACTGTTTTTT; CDR3 protein: CSVSGRLKGDEKLFF
clone size: -; D gene: -; V gene: TRBV6-5; CDR3 length: 13; J gene: TRBJ1-1; CDR3 DNA: TGTGCCAGCAGGAAGACATACGGAGGTGAAGCTTTCTTT; CDR3 protein: CASRKTYGGEAFF
clone size: -; D gene: TRBD2; V gene: TRBV9; CDR3 length: 16; J gene: TRBJ2-1; CDR3 DNA: TGTGCCAGCAGCGTAGCGGGGGGAGCCCGCTACAATGAGCAGTTCTTC; CDR3 protein: CASSVAGGARYNEQFF
clone size: -; D gene: -; V gene: TRBV9; CDR3 length: 13; J gene: TRBJ1-1; CDR3 DNA: TGTGCCAGCAGCGAAACAGGGTGGACTGAAGCTTTCTTT; CDR3 protein: CASSETGWTEAFF
clone size: -; D gene: -; V gene: TRBV28; CDR3 length: 11; J gene: TRBJ1-1; CDR3 DNA: TGTGCCCTCATGGGCTACACTGAAGCTTTCTTT; CDR3 protein: CALMGYTEAFF
clone size: once; D gene: TRBD1; V gene: TRBV5-8; CDR3 length: 15; J gene: TRBJ1-4; CDR3 DNA: TGTGCCAGCAGCTCGTGGACAGGGAGGGATGAAAAACTGTTTTTT; CDR3 protein: CASSSWTGRDEKLFF
clone size: -; D gene: TRBD2; V gene: TRBV6-2/TRBV6-3; CDR3 length: 15; J gene: TRBJ2-1; CDR3 DNA: TGTGCCAGCAGTTACCAGCGGGGGGGCCCCAATGAGCAGTTCTTC; CDR3 protein: CASSYQRGGPNEQFF
clone size: few; D gene: TRBD1; V gene: TRBV6-4; CDR3 length: 15; J gene: TRBJ1-6; CDR3 DNA: TGTGCCAGCAGTACCGGGACAGGGGTTAGTTCACCCCTCCACTTT; CDR3 protein: CASSTGTGVSSPLHF
clone size: -; D gene: TRBD2; V gene: TRBV2; CDR3 length: 18; J gene: TRBJ2-3; CDR3 DNA: TGTGCCAGCAGTCGCCCCGGGACTAGCGGAATCGGCACAGATACGCAGTATTTT; CDR3 protein: CASSRPGTSGIGTDTQYF
clone size: once; D gene: -; V gene: TRBV7-9; CDR3 length: 11; J gene: TRBJ2-1; CDR3 DNA: TGTGCCAGCAGCCCGGCGGATGAGCAGTTCTTC; CDR3 protein: CASSPADEQFF
clone size: -; D gene: TRBD1; V gene: TRBV7-2; CDR3 length: 14; J gene: TRBJ2-1; CDR3 DNA: TGTGCCAGCAGCCCCGGGACAGGGTTCAATGAGCAGTTCTTC; CDR3 protein: CASSPGTGFNEQFF